This T cell receptor (beta chain) is from a study of T cells after yellow fever vaccination. Whole-study findings and limits: There was a possibility that FACS-sorted repertoires contained abundant clonotypes contaminating from the bulk population.

Germline V gene sequence: CDR1 SEHNR, CDR2 FQNEAQ (reference sequence). This CDR3 is built from 12 residues. The ends were cut back, 4 bases at V and 6 bases at J, with 10 bases in the middle. Each CDR3 protein is one row after TCRdb ran MiXCR on the 5' RACE reads. This sample has hundreds of thousands of distinct CDR3 sequences; about an eighth occur once, and the top ten carry 3.2%. On this clonotype: As yet, its antigen is unknown.

This receptor was obtained from a man between 18 and 35 years old who received the YFV17D yellow fever vaccine. This chain connects TRBV7-9 to TRBJ2-7; D call uncertain. The sequencing here drew on CD4+ T cells sorted from PBMCs, taken 15 days after the yellow fever booster vaccination. CDR3 nucleotide sequence: TGTGCCAGCAGCTCCGACGGGTCCGAGCAGTACTTC. Translating it yields CASSSDGSEQYF.